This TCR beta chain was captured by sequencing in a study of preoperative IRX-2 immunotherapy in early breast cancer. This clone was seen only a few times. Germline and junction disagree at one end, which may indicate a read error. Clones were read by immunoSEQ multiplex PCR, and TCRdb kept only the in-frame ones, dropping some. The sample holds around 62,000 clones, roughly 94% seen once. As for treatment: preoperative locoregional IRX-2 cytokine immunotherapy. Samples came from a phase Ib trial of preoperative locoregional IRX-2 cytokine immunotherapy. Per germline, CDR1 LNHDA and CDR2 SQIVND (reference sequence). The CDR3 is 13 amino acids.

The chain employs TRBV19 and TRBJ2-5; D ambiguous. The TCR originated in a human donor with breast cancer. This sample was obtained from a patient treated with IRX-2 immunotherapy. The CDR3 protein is CASSLQSQGTQYF. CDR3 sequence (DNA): TGTGCCAGTAGTCTCCAGTCACAAGGGACCCAGTACTTC.